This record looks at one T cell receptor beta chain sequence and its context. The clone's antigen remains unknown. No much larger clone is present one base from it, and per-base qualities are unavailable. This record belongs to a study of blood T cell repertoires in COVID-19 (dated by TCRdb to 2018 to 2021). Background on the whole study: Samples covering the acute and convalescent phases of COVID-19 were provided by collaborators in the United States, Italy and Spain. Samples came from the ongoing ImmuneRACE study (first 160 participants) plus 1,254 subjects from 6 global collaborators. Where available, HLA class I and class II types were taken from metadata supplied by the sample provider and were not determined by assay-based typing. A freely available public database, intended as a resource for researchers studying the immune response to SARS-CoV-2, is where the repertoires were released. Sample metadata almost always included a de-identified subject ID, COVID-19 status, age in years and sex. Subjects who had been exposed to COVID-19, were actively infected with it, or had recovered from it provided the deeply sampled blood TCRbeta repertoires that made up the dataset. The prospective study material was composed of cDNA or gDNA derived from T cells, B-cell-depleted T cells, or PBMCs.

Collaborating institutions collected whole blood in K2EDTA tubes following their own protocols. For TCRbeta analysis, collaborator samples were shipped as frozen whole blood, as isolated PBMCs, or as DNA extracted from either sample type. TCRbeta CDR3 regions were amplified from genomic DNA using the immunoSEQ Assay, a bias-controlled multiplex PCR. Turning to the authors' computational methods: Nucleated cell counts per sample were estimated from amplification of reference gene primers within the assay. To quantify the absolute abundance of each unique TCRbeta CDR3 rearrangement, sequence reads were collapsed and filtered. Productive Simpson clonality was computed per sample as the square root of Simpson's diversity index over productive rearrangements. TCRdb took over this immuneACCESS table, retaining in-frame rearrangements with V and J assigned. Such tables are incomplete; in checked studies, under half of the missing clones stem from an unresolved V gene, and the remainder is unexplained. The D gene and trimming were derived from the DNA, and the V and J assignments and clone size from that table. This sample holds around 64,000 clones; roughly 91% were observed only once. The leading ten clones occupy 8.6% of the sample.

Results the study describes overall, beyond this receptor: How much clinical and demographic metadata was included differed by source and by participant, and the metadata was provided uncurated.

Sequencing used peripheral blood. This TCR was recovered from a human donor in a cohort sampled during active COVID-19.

The CDR3 region: CASSFEGREGYTEAFF. DNA sequence: TGCGCCAGCAGCTTCGAAGGGCGGGAGGGGTACACTGAAGCTTTCTTT. The chain links TRBV5-1 with TRBJ1-1; TRBD1 is a weak D gene call, 5 bases matching. V is pared back by 2 bases and J by 3 bases, with 17 bases lying between the germline termini. CDR1 SGHRS and CDR2 YFSETQ were looked up in the germline V gene. There are 16 amino acids in the CDR3, from cysteine to phenylalanine inclusive. CDR3 DNA only is kept here, 48 bases in frame from base 1.